This TCR beta chain was found in a study of blood T cell repertoires in COVID-19. For the study at large: Some COVID-19 samples were acute and others convalescent; all came from the United States, Italy and Spain. Nucleic acid was either cDNA or gDNA, and it came from T cells, B-cell-depleted T cells, or PBMCs.

The V end was cut by 10 bases, the J end by 0 bases, with 10 bases between. Germline loops: CDR1 MDHEN, CDR2 SYDVKM. CDR3 length: 12 amino acids. In the authors' methods: Reference gene primers were amplified, and this amplification served to estimate nucleated cell counts. Method: immunoSEQ multiplex PCR; TCRdb's copy keeps in-frame clones and lacks some. V, J and clone size are taken as reported in that table, and D and trimming were inferred from the DNA itself. The profile shows roughly 100,000 clones, around four fifths of them singletons. The receptor was derived from a woman older than 75 with acute or convalescent COVID-19. Sample: peripheral blood. The chain carries TRBV28 and TRBJ2-7; the D is unclear. CDR3 DNA: TGTGCCACATCTAGGAGCTCCTACGAGCAGTACTTC. Its protein is CATSRSSYEQYF.